These 25 T cell receptor beta chains came from one sample sequenced in a study of cytomegalovirus exposure and HLA in healthy donors. PCR involved 60 Vbeta and 13 Jbeta primers. Some clones are missing from TCRdb's copy, which holds only in-frame ones; the method was immunoSEQ multiplex PCR. This table has about 200,000 clones, about four fifths appearing once. The sequencing input was PBMCs. The source is a man aged 25-45 years in good health and CMV-seronegative.

This sequence joins TRBV28 and TRBJ1-2, with D perhaps matching TRBD1 (6 bases). CDR1 MDHEN and CDR2 SYDVKM come from the germline V gene. This CDR3 is built from 16 residues. V was clipped by 5 bases and J by 0 bases, with 16 bases between them. For the CDR3, the DNA is TGTGCCAGCAGTCCCGGACAGCCCCGACCTAACTATGGCTACACCTTC. Residues: CASSPGQPRPNYGYTF.

The chain links TRBV10-2 to TRBJ1-1; a weak D match, TRBD1 (5 bases). V gave up 3 bases and J gave up 8 bases, with 13 bases separating them. Per the germline V gene, CDR1 is WSHSY and CDR2 is SAAADI. This CDR3 contains 13 residues. The CDR3 loop is CASSEGGGIEAFF. In DNA, the CDR3 is TGCGCCAGCAGTGAAGGCGGGGGGATCGAAGCTTTCTTT.

The genes are TRBV4-1 and TRBJ1-1; D remains unclear. V shed 4 bases and J shed 0 bases, with 12 bases lying between them. CDR1 is MGHRA, CDR2 YSYEKL, per germline. The CDR3 is made up of 15 amino acids. The DNA of the CDR3 is TGCGCCAGCAGCCCCCTTCAGTTTATGAACACTGAAGCTTTCTTT. Translating it yields CASSPLQFMNTEAFF.

The chain couples TRBV2 to TRBJ1-5; D remains unclear. The germline V and J ends were trimmed by 3 bases and 9 bases, with 6 bases remaining between them. Germline lookup yields CDR1 SNHLY and CDR2 FYNNEI. The CDR3 has 11 amino acids. For the CDR3, the DNA is TGTGCCAGCAGTGATCGGGGGCCCCAGCATTTT. Amino acids: CASSDRGPQHF.

J is TRBJ1-1 and V is TRBV5-1, with D unresolved. This CDR3 has 15 amino acids. The germline V gene encodes CDR1 SGHRS and CDR2 YFSETQ. V dropped 3 bases and J dropped 2 bases, with 14 bases sitting between them. The CDR3 sequence: CASSSSGRSNTEAFF. The CDR3 region has the DNA TGCGCCAGCAGCTCTTCCGGGAGATCTAACACTGAAGCTTTCTTT.

The sample holds a few counts of this clone. This chain connects TRBV29-1 to TRBJ2-1; the D gene is possibly TRBD1 (6 bases). There are 14 residues in the CDR3. Germline V lookup: CDR1 SQVTM, CDR2 ANQGSEA. V lost 7 bases and J lost 5, with 18 bases in between. This CDR3 reads CSALTRGSNNEQFF. The CDR3 DNA reads TGCAGCGCTCTAACCAGGGGTTCAAACAATGAGCAGTTCTTC.

This rearrangement joins TRBV4-3 to TRBJ1-2, with 7 nucleotides matching TRBD1. V dropped 1 base and J dropped 6; count of bases not matched to a gene: 11. The CDR3 runs to 16 residues. Germline lookup yields CDR1 LGHNA and CDR2 YSLEER. CDR3 residues: CASSQGLTGTLNGYTF. The CDR3 DNA reads TGCGCCAGCAGCCAAGGATTGACAGGGACTCTAAATGGCTACACCTTC.

To note about this clone: One junction end does not reproduce the germline sequence, and a read error may be involved. The CDR3 coding sequence is TGCGCCAGCAGCCAAGAAGCCCCTGGGGCCAGCGTCCTGACTTTC. Its protein is CASSQEAPGASVLTF. The chain has TRBV4-1 and TRBJ2-6; the D gene is possibly TRBD1 (5 bases). CDR1 and CDR2 (germline): MGHRA, YSYEKL. CDR3 length equals 15 residues.

Turning to this clone: The junction differs from germline at one of its ends, possibly a read error. This chain links TRBV7-9 with TRBJ2-6; TRBD1 aligns across 8 bases. Germline CDR1 reads SEHNR; CDR2 reads FQNEAQ (reference sequence). The CDR3 consists of 18 residues. The chain's CDR3 is CASSQRTGGTNGASVLTF. The CDR3 nucleotides are TGTGCCAGCAGCCAGAGAACAGGGGGAACAAATGGGGCCAGCGTCCTGACTTTC.

CDR3 DNA: TGCAGCGTCTTACCGGGACAGGGGATAGGGAACACTGAAGCTTTCTTT. It codes for CSVLPGQGIGNTEAFF. The chain uses TRBV29-1 and TRBJ1-1, with 10 bases aligning to TRBD1. The junction had 11 bases not matched to a gene; V was cut back by 6 bases and J by 1 base. The length of the CDR3 is 16 residues. The V gene's germline CDR1 is SQVTM and CDR2 ANQGSEA.

The chain has TRBV27 and TRBJ2-7; TRBD2 matches 9 bases. The trim removed 5 bases at V and 7 bases at J, leaving 15 bases unmatched. The CDR3 is 16 amino acids. The V gene's germline CDR1 is MNHEY and CDR2 SMNVEV (reference sequence). CDR3 in amino acids: CASSLQGQRGVNEQYF. As DNA, the CDR3 is TGTGCCAGCAGTCTTCAGGGGCAGCGGGGGGTGAATGAGCAGTACTTC.

This clone was picked up a small number of times. The rearrangement joins TRBV29-1 to TRBJ2-1, with TRBD1 matching over 10 bases. The CDR3 has 13 amino acids. Germline trimming cut 6 bases from V and 6 bases from J; bases unmatched to any gene: 5. CDR1 SQVTM and CDR2 ANQGSEA come from the germline V gene. The CDR3 sequence is CSVRDRGTNEQFF. The CDR3 DNA reads as TGCAGCGTGAGGGACAGGGGAACCAATGAGCAGTTCTTC.

The chain combines TRBV19 with TRBJ2-7, with 10 bases lining up with TRBD1. The CDR3 is 15 amino acids. Losses at the gene ends were 1 base for V and 4 bases for J; bases not matched to a gene: 4. Germline CDR1 LNHDA, CDR2 SQIVND (reference sequence). DNA of the CDR3: TGTGCCAGTAGTATAGCCGGGACAGGGGCTTACGAGCAGTACTTC. It specifies CASSIAGTGAYEQYF.

J is TRBJ2-7 and V is TRBV9; 11 bases line up with TRBD2. Per germline, CDR1 SGDLS and CDR2 YYNGEE. This CDR3 region has 16 residues. The trim removed 4 bases at V and 0 bases at J, leaving 6 bases unmatched. The CDR3 sequence is CASSSGTSGSSYEQYF. The CDR3 DNA is TGTGCCAGCAGCTCGGGGACTAGCGGAAGCTCCTACGAGCAGTACTTC.

This clone was seen more than once but under ten times. This chain joins TRBV2 and TRBJ2-3, with D unresolved. This CDR3 region has 15 residues. Trimming left V 2 bases short and J 0 bases short, with 9 bases between. Per germline, CDR1 SNHLY and CDR2 FYNNEI. Here the CDR3 DNA reads TGTGCCAGCAGTGAAAGCACAGTTAGCACAGATACGCAGTATTTT. Amino acids: CASSESTVSTDTQYF.

This clone was detected a few times. The rearrangement links TRBV7-8 to TRBJ2-7; D may be TRBD1 (6 bases). This CDR3 has 13 residues. Germline V CDR1 and CDR2: SGHVS, FQNEAQ. With 5 bases removed from V and 7 bases from J, the gap between germline ends came to 15 bases. The CDR3 reads CASSHTTGQEQYF. The CDR3 bases are TGTGCCAGCAGCCACACCACAGGGCAAGAGCAGTACTTC.

This clone was seen only a few times. The rearrangement uses TRBV9 and TRBJ1-2; 11 bases are a match to TRBD1. This CDR3 is 14 amino acids long. The germline gives CDR1 SGDLS, CDR2 YYNGEE. V gave up 4 bases and J gave up 8 bases; unmatched junction bases: 7. The CDR3 nucleotides read TGTGCCAGCAGCCTTGGACAGGGGGCGTGGGGCTACACCTTC. It encodes CASSLGQGAWGYTF.

V is TRBV11-2 and J is TRBJ1-1; TRBD1 is a possible D gene (5 bases). The germline V and J ends were trimmed by 3 bases and 1 base, with 9 bases remaining between them. CDR1 SGHAT and CDR2 FQNNGV come from the germline V gene. The CDR3 has 14 residues. The CDR3 loop is CASSFITGNTEAFF. Here the CDR3 DNA reads TGTGCCAGCAGCTTTATCACAGGGAACACTGAAGCTTTCTTT.

This rearrangement joins TRBV28 to TRBJ1-5; TRBD1 is a possible D gene (6 bases). Deletions cut 5 bases from V and 3 bases from J, with 11 bases between. CDR3 length equals 14 residues. Germline CDR1 MDHEN, CDR2 SYDVKM. CDR3 DNA sequence: TGTGCCAGCAGTCTCAGACAGGCCAATCAGCCCCAGCATTTT. It specifies CASSLRQANQPQHF.

V gene TRBV7-9 combines with J gene TRBJ1-4; 9 bases fit TRBD1. The CDR3 runs to 15 residues. CDR1 is SEHNR, CDR2 FQNEAQ, per germline (reference sequence). Germline trimming cut 3 bases from V and 7 bases from J; bases unmatched to any gene: 6. The CDR3 region is CASSLAQGALEKLFF. The CDR3, as DNA: TGTGCCAGCAGCTTGGCACAGGGGGCGCTTGAAAAACTGTTTTTT.

The rearrangement joins TRBV19 to TRBJ2-3, with 7 bases fitting TRBD1. The V and J ends lost 8 bases and 8 bases, in that order; junction bases with no gene match: 10. CDR3 length: 13 residues. The germline V gene has CDR1 LNHDA and CDR2 SQIVND (reference sequence). The CDR3 coding sequence is TGTGCCAGTTGTGACAGGGCGGAATTTACGCAGTATTTT. It specifies CASCDRAEFTQYF.

The chain carries TRBV4-1 and TRBJ2-7; possibly TRBD2 for D (6 bases). Germline assignment: CDR1 MGHRA and CDR2 YSYEKL. CDR3 length equals 15 residues. Trimming removed 0 bases at V and 0 bases at J, with 9 bases between. The CDR3 sequence: CASSQDMDYSYEQYF. Here the CDR3 DNA reads TGCGCCAGCAGCCAAGATATGGACTACTCCTACGAGCAGTACTTC.

The rearrangement links TRBV18 to TRBJ2-1; weak D call: TRBD2 (6 bases). The V and J ends lost 1 base and 7 bases respectively, with 11 bases between them. The CDR3 consists of 14 residues. Germline V gives CDR1 KGHSH, CDR2 LQKENI. The CDR3 region is CASSPLLAQNEQFF. The DNA of the CDR3 is TGTGCCAGCTCACCACTACTAGCTCAGAATGAGCAGTTCTTC.

V usage is TRBV19 and J usage is TRBJ2-2, with TRBD1 identical over 9 bases. The CDR3 length is 15 residues. In germline, CDR1 is LNHDA, CDR2 SQIVND (reference sequence). V shed 6 bases, J shed 4 bases, and the junction held 6 bases outside the gene matches. CDR3 sequence: CASRRTGGSTGELFF. The CDR3 bases are TGTGCCAGTAGGAGAACAGGGGGCAGCACCGGGGAGCTGTTTTTT.

The V gene is TRBV28, the J gene TRBJ2-3; TRBD1 agrees at 8 bases. Trimming cost V 5 bases and J 5 bases; bases outside gene matches: 9. The CDR3 has 15 amino acids. CDR1 and CDR2 (germline): MDHEN, SYDVKM. Here the CDR3 reads CASSPQIQGVDTQYF. The DNA for the CDR3 is TGTGCCAGCAGTCCCCAAATACAGGGGGTAGATACGCAGTATTTT. Full variable domain (rest looked up from reference TRBV28 and TRBJ2-3): DVKVTQSSRYLVKRTGEKVFLECVQDMDHENMFWYRQDPGLGLRLIYFSYDVKMKEKGDIPEGYSVSREKKERFSLILESASTNQTSMYLCASSPQIQGVDTQYFGPGTRLTVL.